A single sample gave rise to the 19 T cell receptor beta chains below, sequenced in a study of blood T cell repertoires in COVID-19. Assay used: immunoSEQ multiplex PCR; TCRdb lists only in-frame clones, some missing. Of hundreds of thousands of clones detected, 80% to 90% appear once; the ten largest clones hold roughly 4%. The sample taken for sequencing was PBMCs or T cells enriched from blood (not recorded which). The receptors originated from a woman aged 25 to 39 who had recovered from COVID-19.

This clone was recorded a few times. V and J are TRBV28 and TRBJ1-1, with no clear D. CDR1 and CDR2 (germline): MDHEN, SYDVKM. Trimming shortened V by 2 bases and J by 0 bases, and 10 bases separated the two germline ends. The CDR3 consists of 15 residues. For the CDR3, the DNA is TGTGCCAGCAGTTTAAGGGCGGGGTTGAACACTGAAGCTTTCTTT. It translates to CASSLRAGLNTEAFF.

The CDR3 reads CAWTHRGNTEAFF. In nucleotides, the CDR3 is TGTGCCTGGACTCACAGGGGGAACACTGAAGCTTTCTTT. The V call is TRBV30, the J call TRBJ1-1; 7 bases agree with TRBD1. The CDR3 consists of 13 residues. Germline V gene data show CDR1 as GTSNPN and CDR2 as SVGIG (reference sequence). V trimming: 4 bases; J trimming: 1 base; junction bases outside the gene matches: 3.

V gene TRBV20-1 combines with J gene TRBJ1-6; D remains unclear. The CDR3 totals 10 residues. CDR1 is DFQATT, CDR2 SNEGSKA, per germline (reference sequence). Trimming took off 4 bases at V and 10 bases at J, with 5 bases between the two ends. The DNA for the CDR3 is TGCAGTGCTATTAGATCACCCCTCCACTTT. As protein: CSAIRSPLHF.

The chain combines TRBV20-1 with TRBJ1-2; D is uncertain. The CDR3 runs to 13 residues. Per germline, CDR1 DFQATT and CDR2 SNEGSKA (reference sequence). The V end was cut by 3 bases, the J end by 2 bases, with 10 bases between. CDR3 in DNA: TGCAGTGCTAGTGGCCCGGGGAACTATGGCTACACCTTC. Protein product: CSASGPGNYGYTF.

This chain joins TRBV3-1 (or the pseudogene TRBV3-2) and TRBJ1-2; no reliable D call. This CDR3 is built from 15 residues. Trimming took 0 bases from V and 3 from J, leaving 11 bases between them. Per the germline V gene, CDR1 is LGHDT and CDR2 is YNNKEL (reference sequence). CDR3 DNA sequence: TGTGCCAGCAGCCAAGAAGCGGTTAACCACTATGGCTACACCTTC. This gives the protein CASSQEAVNHYGYTF.

J is TRBJ2-7 and V is TRBV5-1; D is perhaps TRBD1 (5 bases). CDR3 length: 15 amino acids. V was cut by 1 base and J by 0 bases, with 11 bases left in between. Looked up from germline, CDR1 is SGHRS and CDR2 is YFSETQ. CDR3 nucleotide sequence: TGCGCCAGCAGCTTGACAGGACAAAGCTCCTACGAGCAGTACTTC. This translates into CASSLTGQSSYEQYF.

The chain carries TRBV21-1 and TRBJ1-1; TRBD1, the table's D call, lacks a check against the DNA. TRBV21-1 is assigned pseudogene status. The CDR3 totals 11 residues. CDR3 protein: CASNRNNEAFF. The CDR3 DNA is TGTGCCAGCAACAGGAACAATGAAGCTTTCTTT.

The J gene is TRBJ2-1, the V gene TRBV7-2; 10 bases are a match to TRBD1. From germline, CDR1 is SGHTA and CDR2 FQGNSA. The CDR3 sequence is 16 residues long. The V segment lost 5 bases and the J segment 3 bases; nucleotides outside the gene matches: 7. Here the CDR3 reads CASSPVGTGVYNEQFF. CDR3 DNA: TGTGCCAGCAGCCCAGTCGGGACAGGGGTCTACAATGAGCAGTTCTTC.

The chain joins TRBV4-1 to TRBJ2-1; weak D call: TRBD2 (6 bases). Per germline, CDR1 MGHRA and CDR2 YSYEKL. This CDR3 region has 18 residues. V lost 0 bases to trimming and J lost 7 bases, with 22 bases between them. This chain's CDR3 is CASSQDHGRGVGWNEQFF. In DNA form, the CDR3 reads TGCGCCAGCAGCCAAGATCACGGGAGAGGAGTTGGATGGAATGAGCAGTTCTTC.

The rearrangement uses TRBV11-2 and TRBJ2-3; 8 nucleotides match TRBD1. After removal of 3 bases from V and 5 bases from J, the junction contained 10 bases not matched to a gene. This CDR3 has 16 amino acids. Looked up from germline, CDR1 is SGHAT and CDR2 is FQNNGV. CDR3 sequence (DNA): TGTGCCAGCAGCTTGGGCAGGGGGCTAAGGAAAGATACGCAGTATTTT. It yields the protein CASSLGRGLRKDTQYF.

The chain employs TRBV7-9 and TRBJ2-2, with TRBD1 matching over 7 bases. The V gene end was trimmed by 4 bases and the J gene end by 5 bases; junction bases not matched to a gene: 19. The CDR3 contains 19 residues. Germline V CDR1 and CDR2: SEHNR, FQNEAQ (reference sequence). The CDR3 nucleotides are TGTGCCAGCAGCTCCTTACTGGCGGAACAGGGGATTAGAACCGGGGAGCTGTTTTTT. Protein product: CASSSLLAEQGIRTGELFF.

J is TRBJ2-7 and V is TRBV9, with a weak D call TRBD2 (6 bases). Trimming stripped 0 bases from V and 0 bases from J, with 13 bases between. Germline loops: CDR1 SGDLS, CDR2 YYNGEE. There are 16 residues in the CDR3. Here the CDR3 reads CASSVGGGMSSYEQYF. CDR3 nucleotide sequence: TGTGCCAGCAGCGTAGGAGGCGGGATGAGCTCCTACGAGCAGTACTTC.

V and J are TRBV20-1 and TRBJ1-4; TRBD1 might be the D (6 bases). In germline, CDR1 is DFQATT, CDR2 SNEGSKA (reference sequence). The ends were cut back, 3 bases at V and 7 bases at J, with 12 bases in the middle. The CDR3 length is 13 residues. CDR3 region: CSASTGISEKLFF. In nucleotides, the CDR3 is TGCAGTGCTAGTACAGGGATTTCTGAAAAACTGTTTTTT.

The chain combines TRBV7-2 with TRBJ2-3; 7 nucleotides align to TRBD2. CDR1 and CDR2 (germline): SGHTA, FQGNSA. V lost 3 bases, J lost 1 base, and 4 bases stayed unmatched. This CDR3 region has 15 residues. CDR3 in DNA: TGTGCCAGCAGCTTTTTGCTAGCGGGCACAGATACGCAGTATTTT. This gives the protein CASSFLLAGTDTQYF.

The chain joins TRBV29-1 to TRBJ2-2, with TRBD2 as a possible D gene (5 bases). Looked up from germline, CDR1 is SQVTM and CDR2 is ANQGSEA. V lost 4 bases and J lost 7, with 13 bases in between. This CDR3 is 13 amino acids long. The CDR3 DNA follows: TGCAGCGTTGGAGCGGACCCGAGCGGGGAGCTGTTTTTT. This gives the protein CSVGADPSGELFF.

The V and J genes are TRBV5-1 and TRBJ1-3, with D hard to call. This CDR3 is 16 amino acids long. Germline V gene data show CDR1 as SGHRS and CDR2 as YFSETQ. Trimming cost V 0 bases and J 1 base, with 11 bases left between them. CDR3 bases: TGCGCCAGCAGCTTGGGGGGAGATCCATCTGGAAACACCATATATTTT. It translates to CASSLGGDPSGNTIYF.

This sequence joins TRBV7-9 and TRBJ2-7; 8 bases match TRBD1. This CDR3 comprises 13 residues. V trimming: 7 bases; J trimming: 3 bases; junction bases outside the gene matches: 5. Germline CDR1 is SEHNR and CDR2 is FQNEAQ (reference sequence). Written as DNA, the CDR3 is TGTGCCAGCACCCGAGGACAGGGCTACGAGCAGTACTTC. Protein sequence: CASTRGQGYEQYF.

The V call is TRBV25-1, the J call TRBJ1-2, with 9 bases lining up with TRBD1. Trimming cost V 2 bases and J 4 bases; bases outside gene matches: 5. The CDR3 sequence is 15 residues long. The germline V gene encodes CDR1 MGHDK and CDR2 SYGVNS. The CDR3 DNA is TGTGCCAGCAGTGAAAGGGACAGGGACACCTATGGCTACACCTTC. Its protein product is CASSERDRDTYGYTF.

This sequence joins TRBV30 and TRBJ2-5, with 7 nucleotides matching TRBD2. J gave up 11 bases and V 0 bases, and 12 bases lay outside the gene matches. This CDR3 has 14 residues. Germline V gene sequence: CDR1 GTSNPN, CDR2 SVGIG (reference sequence). The CDR3 DNA follows: TGTGCCTGGAGTGTACTAGCGCATCTTGGGGGTCAGTACTTC. Its translation is CAWSVLAHLGGQYF. Combining the CDR3 with reference TRBV30 and TRBJ2-5 gives the whole variable domain SQTIHQWPATLVQPVGSPLSLECTVEGTSNPNLYWYRQAAGRGLQLLFYSVGIGQISSEVPQNLSASRPQDRQFILSSKKLLLSDSGFYLCAWSVLAHLGGQYFGPGTRLLVL.